The 20 T cell receptor beta chains below come from one sample, sequenced in a study of cytomegalovirus exposure and HLA in healthy donors. Assay used: immunoSEQ multiplex PCR; TCRdb lists only in-frame clones, some missing. Here the sample spans around 190,000 clones, roughly 85% being singletons. What was sequenced was PBMCs. The receptors stem from a man between 18 and 35 years old in good health and CMV-seropositive.

The chain recombines TRBV9 with TRBJ2-5, with D possibly being TRBD2 (6 bases). Germline CDR1 and CDR2: SGDLS and YYNGEE. CDR3 length equals 13 residues. V lost 3 bases, J lost 1 base, and 7 bases lay in between. CDR3 DNA: TGTGCCAGCAGCGGGGACTTCCAAGAGACCCAGTACTTC. Translating it yields CASSGDFQETQYF.

The chain carries TRBV2 and TRBJ1-1; D might be TRBD1 (6 bases). Germline V gene sequence: CDR1 SNHLY, CDR2 FYNNEI. Between the trimmed V and J ends, which lost 8 bases and 1 base, there was a span of 14 bases. The CDR3 extends over 14 amino acids. The CDR3 DNA sequence: TGTGCCAGCTACCGGGGGGCCGCGAACACTGAAGCTTTCTTT. Its protein product is CASYRGAANTEAFF. Combining the CDR3 with reference TRBV2 and TRBJ1-1 gives the whole variable domain EPEVTQTPSHQVTQMGQEVILRCVPISNHLYFYWYRQILGQKVEFLVSFYNNEISEKSEIFDDQFSVERPDGSNFTLKIRSTKLEDSAMYFCASYRGAANTEAFFGQGTRLTVV.

This clone was found a few times. The chain couples TRBV6-5 to TRBJ1-2, with D hard to call. This CDR3 is 13 amino acids long. The germline CDR1 and CDR2 sequences are MNHEY and SVGAGI. The V end was cut by 8 bases, the J end by 1 base, with 11 bases between. The CDR3 protein is CASSSQDNYGYTF. CDR3 nucleotide sequence: TGTGCCAGCTCCTCCCAGGATAACTATGGCTACACCTTC.

The chain couples TRBV18 to TRBJ1-1; D gene uncertain. This CDR3 contains 14 residues. V gave up 10 bases and J gave up 1 base, with 16 bases separating them. Germline V CDR1 and CDR2: KGHSH, LQKENI. In DNA, the CDR3 is TGTGCCACCTCCCAGGCCATTAAGAACACTGAAGCTTTCTTT. As protein: CATSQAIKNTEAFF.

This clone occurred once. The chain recombines TRBV11-2 with TRBJ1-1, with D possibly matching TRBD1 (6 bases). The CDR3 contains 15 residues. The germline V gene encodes CDR1 SGHAT and CDR2 FQNNGV. V dropped 5 bases and J dropped 4 bases, with 17 bases sitting between them. DNA of the CDR3: TGTGCCAGCAGCCGGTCGGGCAGGGGCGGCACTGAAGCTTTCTTT. Amino acids: CASSRSGRGGTEAFF.

The chain links TRBV28 to TRBJ1-1, with 8 bases fitting TRBD1. CDR3 length equals 15 residues. CDR1 MDHEN and CDR2 SYDVKM come from the germline V gene. The CDR3 nucleotides are TGTGCTCACATTGGGACAGGCAGACCGAACACTGAAGCTTTCTTT. This translates into CAHIGTGRPNTEAFF.

The chain's CDR3 is CASSLIGTGDEKLFF. DNA of the CDR3: TGTGCCAGCAGCCTCATAGGGACAGGGGATGAAAAACTGTTTTTT. V is TRBV6-5 and J is TRBJ1-4; 10 nucleotides agree with TRBD1. The CDR3 consists of 15 residues. V lost 6 bases to trimming and J lost 6 bases; unmatched junction nucleotides: 7. CDR1 is MNHEY, CDR2 SVGAGI, per germline.

This chain joins TRBV5-4 and TRBJ2-2, with a possible D match to TRBD2 (6 bases). The germline V and J ends were trimmed by 0 bases and 5 bases, with 11 bases remaining between them. CDR3 length: 15 amino acids. Germline CDR1 reads SGHNT; CDR2 reads YYREEE (reference sequence). DNA for the CDR3: TGTGCCAGCAGCTTGGGGGGGGTGAGGACCGGGGAGCTGTTTTTT. This sequence encodes CASSLGGVRTGELFF.

V usage is TRBV27 and J usage is TRBJ2-3; 11 bases are shared with TRBD2. V lost 5 bases to trimming and J lost 2 bases; unmatched junction nucleotides: 6. Germline V gives CDR1 MNHEY, CDR2 SMNVEV (reference sequence). This CDR3 has 16 amino acids. The CDR3 DNA reads as TGTGCCAGCAGTCCCGGGACTAGCGGCAACACAGATACGCAGTATTTT. The encoded protein is CASSPGTSGNTDTQYF.

This sequence joins TRBV7-2 and TRBJ2-3; 9 bases fit TRBD2. CDR1 and CDR2 from the germline V gene are SGHTA and FQGNSA. The CDR3 runs to 15 residues. V was pared by 1 base and J by 5 bases, with 4 bases of the junction left unmatched. CDR3 residues: CASSLGAGGLDTQYF. The CDR3 DNA follows: TGTGCCAGCAGCTTAGGAGCGGGGGGATTAGATACGCAGTATTTT. Using reference TRBV7-2 and TRBJ2-3 for the parts outside the CDR3, the full variable domain is GAGVSQSPSNKVTEKGKDVELRCDPISGHTALYWYRQSLGQGLEFLIYFQGNSAPDKSGLPSDRFSAERTGGSVSTLTIQRTQQEDSAVYLCASSLGAGGLDTQYFGPGTRLTVL.

The V gene is TRBV5-6, the J gene TRBJ1-2; 7 bases are shared with TRBD1. This CDR3 spans 14 amino acids. The V gene end was trimmed by 7 bases and the J gene end by 3 bases; junction bases not matched to a gene: 9. Germline V gene data show CDR1 as SGHDT and CDR2 as YYEEEE. CDR3 DNA: TGTGCCAGCGACGAGGGGGCCAGGGACTATGGCTACACCTTC. Protein sequence: CASDEGARDYGYTF.

This chain links TRBV30 with TRBJ1-1; D gene uncertain. The CDR3 length is 12 residues. Trimming removed 1 base from V and 6 bases from J, with 9 bases in between. The germline V gene encodes CDR1 GTSNPN and CDR2 SVGIG (reference sequence). The CDR3 nucleotides read TGTGCCTGGAGTGGGTCAGAACCTGAAGCTTTCTTT. Translation: CAWSGSEPEAFF.

This chain connects TRBV28 to TRBJ2-2; perhaps TRBD1 as D (6 bases). The CDR3 has 14 residues. V lost 2 bases, J lost 5 bases, and 9 bases lay in between. Germline-derived CDR1 and CDR2 are MDHEN and SYDVKM. CDR3 sequence: CASSLAQGTGELFF. The CDR3 bases are TGTGCCAGCAGTTTAGCTCAGGGGACCGGGGAGCTGTTTTTT.

The V gene is TRBV7-8, the J gene TRBJ1-5; D uncertain. V was pared by 8 bases and J by 6 bases, with 14 bases between. The CDR3 extends over 13 amino acids. Looked up from germline, CDR1 is SGHVS and CDR2 is FQNEAQ. CDR3 DNA: TGTGCCAGCCTGCCGTATCCGGGTCAGCCCCAGCATTTT. Its translation: CASLPYPGQPQHF.

The chain has TRBV5-1 and TRBJ2-7; D not resolved. CDR1 is SGHRS, CDR2 YFSETQ, per germline. The CDR3 spans 14 residues. The V end lost 0 bases, the J end lost 1 base, and 8 bases lay between the germline ends. In nucleotides, the CDR3 is TGCGCCAGCAGCTTGGATACTTATTCCTACGAGCAGTACTTC. Amino acids: CASSLDTYSYEQYF.

This rearrangement joins TRBV28 to TRBJ2-7; a weak D match, TRBD1 (5 bases). Trimming removed 6 bases from V and 5 bases from J, with 17 bases in between. This CDR3 comprises 14 residues. CDR1 is MDHEN and CDR2 is SYDVKM in the germline V gene. CDR3 protein: CASSPIQGLDEQYF. CDR3 nucleotides: TGTGCCAGCAGCCCAATTCAGGGTCTCGACGAGCAGTACTTC.

V and J are TRBV7-9 and TRBJ1-2, with 10 bases matching TRBD1. Trimming at V came to 1 base and at J to 7 bases, leaving 6 bases not matched to a gene. The CDR3 length is 15 residues. Per the germline V gene, CDR1 is SEHNR and CDR2 is FQNEAQ (reference sequence). Here the CDR3 reads CASSLGRTGGFGYTF. CDR3 nucleotide sequence: TGTGCCAGCAGCTTAGGCCGGACAGGGGGGTTTGGCTACACCTTC.

The gene calls are TRBV2 and TRBJ1-1, with D possibly matching TRBD1 (6 bases). The germline V gene has CDR1 SNHLY and CDR2 FYNNEI. The germline V and J ends were trimmed by 7 bases and 4 bases, with 13 bases remaining between them. This CDR3 has 13 residues. The CDR3 DNA reads as TGTGCCAGCACTCGGGAGGGGGGCACTGAAGCTTTCTTT. This codes for CASTREGGTEAFF.

The gene calls are TRBV5-1 and TRBJ2-3, with D hard to call. CDR1 and CDR2 from the germline V gene are SGHRS and YFSETQ. V lost 0 bases and J lost 0, with 11 bases in between. The CDR3 is 16 residues long. CDR3 nucleotide sequence: TGCGCCAGCAGCTTGGAGCAGGCTTTTAGCACAGATACGCAGTATTTT. Amino acid sequence: CASSLEQAFSTDTQYF.

The J gene is TRBJ2-5, the V gene TRBV6-1, with 12 nucleotides matching TRBD2. The J segment lost 5 bases and the V segment lost 8 bases, leaving 6 bases of the junction unmatched. Germline CDR1 is MNHNS and CDR2 is SASEGT. This CDR3 has 14 amino acids. This chain's CDR3 is CASRGLAGWETQYF. CDR3 DNA sequence: TGTGCCAGCCGTGGACTAGCGGGATGGGAGACCCAGTACTTC.